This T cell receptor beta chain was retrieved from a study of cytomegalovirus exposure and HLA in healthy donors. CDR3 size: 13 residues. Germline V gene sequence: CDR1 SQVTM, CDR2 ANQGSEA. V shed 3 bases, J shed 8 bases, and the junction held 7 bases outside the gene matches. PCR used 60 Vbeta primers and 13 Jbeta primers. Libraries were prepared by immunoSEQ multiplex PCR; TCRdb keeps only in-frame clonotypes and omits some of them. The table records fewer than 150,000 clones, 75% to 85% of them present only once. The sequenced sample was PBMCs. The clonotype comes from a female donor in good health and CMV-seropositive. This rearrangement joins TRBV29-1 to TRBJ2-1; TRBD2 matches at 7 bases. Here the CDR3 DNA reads TGCAGCGTTGAGAGCCCTCGGGGGGATGAGCAGTTCTTC. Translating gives CSVESPRGDEQFF.